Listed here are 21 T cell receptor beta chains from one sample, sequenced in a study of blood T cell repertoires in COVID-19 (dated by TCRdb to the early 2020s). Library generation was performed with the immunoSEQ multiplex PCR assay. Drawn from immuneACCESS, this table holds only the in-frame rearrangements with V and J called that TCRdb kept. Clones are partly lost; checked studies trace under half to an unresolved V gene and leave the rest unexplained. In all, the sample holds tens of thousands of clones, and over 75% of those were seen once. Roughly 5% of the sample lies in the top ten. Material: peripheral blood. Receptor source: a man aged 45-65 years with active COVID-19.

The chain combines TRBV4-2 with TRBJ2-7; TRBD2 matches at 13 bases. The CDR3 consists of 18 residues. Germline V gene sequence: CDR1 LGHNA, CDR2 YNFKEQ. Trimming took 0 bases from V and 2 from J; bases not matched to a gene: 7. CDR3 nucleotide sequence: TGTGCCAGCAGCCAAGAAATGGGACTAGCGGGGTTCACCTACGAGCAGTACTTC. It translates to CASSQEMGLAGFTYEQYF.

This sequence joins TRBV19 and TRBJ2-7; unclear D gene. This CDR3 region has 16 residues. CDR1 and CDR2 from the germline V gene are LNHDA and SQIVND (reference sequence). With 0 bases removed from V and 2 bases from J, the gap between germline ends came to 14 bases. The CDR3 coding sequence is TGTGCCAGTAGTATAGATACCCCCCCTCCAGCCTACGAGCAGTACTTC. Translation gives CASSIDTPPPAYEQYF.

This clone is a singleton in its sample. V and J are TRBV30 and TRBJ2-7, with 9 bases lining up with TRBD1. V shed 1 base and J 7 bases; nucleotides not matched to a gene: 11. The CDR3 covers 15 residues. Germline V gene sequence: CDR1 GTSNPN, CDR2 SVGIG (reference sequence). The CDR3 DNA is TGTGCCTGGAGTGGGGGGACAGGGAGGGCCCGGGAGCAGTACTTC. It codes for CAWSGGTGRAREQYF.

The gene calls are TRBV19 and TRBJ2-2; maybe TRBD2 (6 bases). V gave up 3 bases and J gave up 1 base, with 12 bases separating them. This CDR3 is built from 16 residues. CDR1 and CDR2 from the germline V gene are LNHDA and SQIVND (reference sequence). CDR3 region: CASSISGTGNTGELFF. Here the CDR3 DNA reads TGTGCCAGTAGTATTTCCGGGACTGGGAACACCGGGGAGCTGTTTTTT. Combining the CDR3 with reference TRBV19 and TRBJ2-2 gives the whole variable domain DGGITQSPKYLFRKEGQNVTLSCEQNLNHDAMYWYRQDPGQGLRLIYYSQIVNDFQKGDIAEGYSVSREKKESFPLTVTSAQKNPTAFYLCASSISGTGNTGELFFGEGSRLTVL.

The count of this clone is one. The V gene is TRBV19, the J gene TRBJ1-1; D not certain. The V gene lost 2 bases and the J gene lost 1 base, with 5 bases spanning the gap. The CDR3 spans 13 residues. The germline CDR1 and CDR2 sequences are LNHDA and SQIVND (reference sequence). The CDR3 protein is CASSIMANTEAFF. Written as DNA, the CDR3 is TGTGCCAGTAGTATAATGGCGAACACTGAAGCTTTCTTT.

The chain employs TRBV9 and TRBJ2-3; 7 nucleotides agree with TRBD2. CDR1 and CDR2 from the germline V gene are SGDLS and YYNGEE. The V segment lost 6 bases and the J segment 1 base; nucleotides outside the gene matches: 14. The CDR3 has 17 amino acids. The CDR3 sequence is CASNRPVGGSGTDTQYF. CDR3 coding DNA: TGTGCCAGCAACCGCCCGGTAGGCGGGAGTGGCACAGATACGCAGTATTTT.

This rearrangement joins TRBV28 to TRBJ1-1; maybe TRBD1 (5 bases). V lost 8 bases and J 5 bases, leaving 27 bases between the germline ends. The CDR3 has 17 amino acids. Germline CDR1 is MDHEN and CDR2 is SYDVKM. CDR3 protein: CASPPEGIRGVRTEAFF. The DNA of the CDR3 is TGTGCCAGCCCTCCGGAGGGAATCCGGGGGGTAAGAACTGAAGCTTTCTTT.

The CDR3 loop reads CSARPVDEQYF. Written as DNA, the CDR3 is TGCAGTGCTAGGCCAGTGGACGAGCAGTACTTC. V and J are TRBV20-1 and TRBJ2-7; unclear D gene. The germline CDR1 and CDR2 sequences are DFQATT and SNEGSKA (reference sequence). This CDR3 is built from 11 residues. Trimming shortened V by 3 bases and J by 5 bases, and 8 bases separated the two germline ends.

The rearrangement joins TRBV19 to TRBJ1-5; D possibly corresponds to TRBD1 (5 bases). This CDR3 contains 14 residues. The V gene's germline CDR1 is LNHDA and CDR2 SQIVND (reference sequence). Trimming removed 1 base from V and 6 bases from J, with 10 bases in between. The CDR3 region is CASSIGGVSQPQHF. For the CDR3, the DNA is TGTGCCAGTAGTATAGGGGGGGTTAGTCAGCCCCAGCATTTT.

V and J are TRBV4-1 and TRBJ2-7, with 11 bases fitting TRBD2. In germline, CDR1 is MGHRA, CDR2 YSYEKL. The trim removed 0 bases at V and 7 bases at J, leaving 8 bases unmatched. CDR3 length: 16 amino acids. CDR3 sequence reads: CASSQEMGLAGGEQYF. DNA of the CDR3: TGCGCCAGCAGCCAAGAAATGGGGCTAGCGGGAGGAGAGCAGTACTTC.

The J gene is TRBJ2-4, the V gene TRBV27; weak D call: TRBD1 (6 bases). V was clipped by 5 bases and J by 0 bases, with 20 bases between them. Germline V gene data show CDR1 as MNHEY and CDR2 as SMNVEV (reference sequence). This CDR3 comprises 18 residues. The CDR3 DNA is TGTGCCAGCAGTCCCTCGACAGGAGAACTGCTAGCCAAAAACATTCAGTACTTC. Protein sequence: CASSPSTGELLAKNIQYF.

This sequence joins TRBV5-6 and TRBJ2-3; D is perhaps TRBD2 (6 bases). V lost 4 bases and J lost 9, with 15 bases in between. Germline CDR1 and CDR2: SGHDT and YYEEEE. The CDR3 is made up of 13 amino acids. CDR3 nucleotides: TGTGCCAGCAGCCCCTTCGGAGGGGACACGCAGTATTTT. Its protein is CASSPFGGDTQYF.

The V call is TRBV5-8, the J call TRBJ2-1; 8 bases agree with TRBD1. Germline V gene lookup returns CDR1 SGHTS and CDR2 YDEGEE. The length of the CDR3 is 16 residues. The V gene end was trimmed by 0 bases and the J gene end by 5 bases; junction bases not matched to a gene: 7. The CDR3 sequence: CASSLALGQGHNEQFF. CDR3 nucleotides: TGTGCCAGCAGCTTGGCCTTAGGACAGGGCCACAATGAGCAGTTCTTC.

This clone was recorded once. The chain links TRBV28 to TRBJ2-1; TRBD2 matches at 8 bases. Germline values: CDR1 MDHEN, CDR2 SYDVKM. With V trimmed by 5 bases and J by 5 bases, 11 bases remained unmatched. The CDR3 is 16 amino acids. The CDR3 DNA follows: TGTGCCAGCAGTCCATCCCCACTAGCGGTAAACAATGAGCAGTTCTTC. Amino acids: CASSPSPLAVNNEQFF.

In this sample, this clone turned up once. DNA of the CDR3: TGTGCCAGCAGCCGCGGGGTGGGGACAGGGGACTACGAGCAGTACTTC. Encoded protein: CASSRGVGTGDYEQYF. V gene TRBV7-9 combines with J gene TRBJ2-7; TRBD1 agrees at 10 bases. J gave up 3 bases and V 5 bases, and 10 bases lay outside the gene matches. The CDR3 sequence is 16 residues long. CDR1 is SEHNR, CDR2 FQNEAQ, per germline (reference sequence).

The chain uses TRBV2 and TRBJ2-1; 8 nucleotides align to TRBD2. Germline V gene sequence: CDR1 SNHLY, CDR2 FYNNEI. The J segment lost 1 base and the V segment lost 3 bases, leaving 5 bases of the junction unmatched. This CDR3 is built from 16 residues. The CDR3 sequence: CASSDRLAGSYNEQFF. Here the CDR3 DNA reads TGTGCCAGCAGTGATCGGCTAGCGGGTTCCTACAATGAGCAGTTCTTC.

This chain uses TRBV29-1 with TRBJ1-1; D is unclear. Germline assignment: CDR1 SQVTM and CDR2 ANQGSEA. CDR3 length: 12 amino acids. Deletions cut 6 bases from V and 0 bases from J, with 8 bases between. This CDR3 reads CSVTHLNTEAFF. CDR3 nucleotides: TGCAGCGTCACACATTTGAACACTGAAGCTTTCTTT.

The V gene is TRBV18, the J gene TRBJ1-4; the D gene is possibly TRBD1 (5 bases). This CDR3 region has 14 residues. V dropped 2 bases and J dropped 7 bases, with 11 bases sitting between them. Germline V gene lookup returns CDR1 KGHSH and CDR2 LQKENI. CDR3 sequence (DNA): TGTGCCAGCTCACCAGCGGCAGGGCGTGAAAAACTGTTTTTT. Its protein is CASSPAAGREKLFF.

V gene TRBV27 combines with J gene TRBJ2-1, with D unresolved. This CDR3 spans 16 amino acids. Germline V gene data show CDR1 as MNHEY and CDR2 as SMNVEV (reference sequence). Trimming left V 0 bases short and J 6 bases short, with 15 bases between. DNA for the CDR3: TGTGCCAGCAGTTTATCGCGCCTGGTACAGACCAATGAGCAGTTCTTC. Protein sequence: CASSLSRLVQTNEQFF.

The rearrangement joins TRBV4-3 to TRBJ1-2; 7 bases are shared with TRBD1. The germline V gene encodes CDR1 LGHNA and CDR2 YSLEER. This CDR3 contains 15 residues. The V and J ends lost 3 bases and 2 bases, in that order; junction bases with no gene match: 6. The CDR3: CASSQDRSENYGYTF. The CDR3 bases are TGCGCCAGCAGCCAGGACAGGAGCGAAAACTATGGCTACACCTTC.

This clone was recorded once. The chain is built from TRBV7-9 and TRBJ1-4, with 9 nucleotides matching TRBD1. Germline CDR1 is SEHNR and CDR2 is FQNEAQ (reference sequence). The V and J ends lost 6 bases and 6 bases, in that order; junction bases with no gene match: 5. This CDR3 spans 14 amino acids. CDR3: CASRQTGGYEKLFF. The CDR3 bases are TGTGCCAGCAGACAGACAGGGGGATATGAAAAACTGTTTTTT.